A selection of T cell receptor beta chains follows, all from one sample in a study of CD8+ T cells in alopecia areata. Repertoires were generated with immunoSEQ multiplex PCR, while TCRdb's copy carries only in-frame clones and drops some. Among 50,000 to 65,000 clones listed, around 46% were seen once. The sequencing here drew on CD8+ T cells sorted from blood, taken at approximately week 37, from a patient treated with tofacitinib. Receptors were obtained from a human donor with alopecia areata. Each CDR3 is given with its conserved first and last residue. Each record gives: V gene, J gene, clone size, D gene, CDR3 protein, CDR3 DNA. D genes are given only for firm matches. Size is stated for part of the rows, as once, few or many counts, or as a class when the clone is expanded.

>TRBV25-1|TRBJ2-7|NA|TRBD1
CASTGGYEQYF
TGTGCCAGTACAGGGGGCTACGAGCAGTACTTC
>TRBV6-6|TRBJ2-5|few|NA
CASSRDTRVQETQYF
TGTGCCAGCAGTCGCGATACAAGGGTACAAGAGACCCAGTACTTC
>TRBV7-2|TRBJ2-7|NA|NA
CASSPLYEQYF
TGTGCCAGCAGCCCCCTCTACGAGCAGTACTTC
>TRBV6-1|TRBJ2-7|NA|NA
CASTGPMSYEQYF
TGTGCCAGCACGGGACCAATGTCCTACGAGCAGTACTTC
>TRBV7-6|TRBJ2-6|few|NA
CASSLGAGANVLTF
TGTGCTAGCAGTCTCGGGGCTGGGGCCAACGTCCTGACTTTC
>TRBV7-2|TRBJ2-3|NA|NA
CASSPLVRGSTDTQYF
TGTGCCAGCAGCCCCTTAGTAAGGGGTAGCACAGATACGCAGTATTTT
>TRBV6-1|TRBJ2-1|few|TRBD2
CASSRSLAGGDEQFF
TGTGCCAGCAGTAGATCACTAGCGGGAGGGGATGAGCAGTTCTTC
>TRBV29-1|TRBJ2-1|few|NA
CSVGGTFNEQFF
TGCAGCGTTGGGGGGACTTTCAATGAGCAGTTCTTC
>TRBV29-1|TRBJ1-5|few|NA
CSVESDNQPQHF
TGCAGCGTTGAATCGGACAATCAGCCCCAGCATTTT
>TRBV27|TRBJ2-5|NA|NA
CASTPKGNQETQYF
TGTGCCAGCACCCCGAAGGGGAACCAAGAGACCCAGTACTTC
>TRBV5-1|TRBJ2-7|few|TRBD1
CASSLGGQDSYEQYF
TGCGCCAGCAGCTTGGGGGGACAGGATTCCTACGAGCAGTACTTC
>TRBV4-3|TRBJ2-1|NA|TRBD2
CASSHHGLAGGNEQFF
TGCGCCAGCAGCCACCACGGACTAGCGGGAGGAAATGAGCAGTTCTTC
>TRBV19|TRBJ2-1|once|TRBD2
CASSPGLAGYNEQFF
TGTGCCAGTAGCCCCGGACTAGCGGGATACAATGAGCAGTTCTTC
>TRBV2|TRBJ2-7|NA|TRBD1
CARRGQGAVEQYF
TGTGCCAGAAGGGGGCAGGGGGCGGTCGAGCAGTACTTC
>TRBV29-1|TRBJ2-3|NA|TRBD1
CSVDNWTGGEGDTQYF
TGCAGCGTGGATAACTGGACAGGGGGGGAAGGGGATACGCAGTATTTT
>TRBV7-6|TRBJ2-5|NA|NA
CASSLAFGPQETQYF
TGTGCCAGCAGCTTAGCCTTCGGGCCACAAGAGACCCAGTACTTC
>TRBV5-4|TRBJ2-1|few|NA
CASSTKEHAWNEQFF
TGTGCCAGCAGCACCAAAGAGCACGCCTGGAATGAGCAGTTCTTC
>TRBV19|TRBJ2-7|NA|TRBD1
CASSMRDRVNEQYF
TGTGCCAGTAGTATGCGGGACAGGGTAAACGAGCAGTACTTC
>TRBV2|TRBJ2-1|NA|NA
CASSEGHSYNEQFF
TGTGCCAGCAGTGAGGGTCACTCCTACAATGAGCAGTTCTTC
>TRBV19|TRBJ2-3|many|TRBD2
CASDVGGGSIPTADTQYF
TGTGCCAGCGATGTAGGTGGCGGGAGTATCCCGACGGCAGATACGCAGTATTTT
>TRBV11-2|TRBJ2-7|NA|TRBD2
CASSLGGGIVTYEQYF
TGTGCCAGCAGCTTAGGGGGGGGTATAGTAACCTACGAGCAGTACTTC
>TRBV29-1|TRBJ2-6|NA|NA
CSVEDSSSGANVLTF
TGCAGCGTTGAAGATTCGAGCTCTGGGGCCAACGTCCTGACTTTC
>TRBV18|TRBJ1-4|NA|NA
CASSPLQEDEKLFF
TGTGCCAGCTCACCATTACAGGAGGACGAAAAACTGTTTTTT
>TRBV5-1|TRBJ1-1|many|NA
CASSLQGWEEAFF
TGCGCCAGCAGCTTGCAGGGGTGGGAGGAAGCTTTCTTT
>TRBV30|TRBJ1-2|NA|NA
CAWSVSGADGYTF
TGTGCCTGGAGTGTATCTGGGGCCGATGGCTACACCTTC
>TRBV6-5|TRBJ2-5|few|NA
CASSYFSGGGETQYF
TGTGCCAGCAGTTACTTCTCAGGGGGAGGGGAGACCCAGTACTTC
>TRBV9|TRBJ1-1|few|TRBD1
CASSAADRDTEAFF
TGTGCCAGCAGCGCGGCCGACAGGGACACTGAAGCTTTCTTT
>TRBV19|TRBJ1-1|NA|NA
CASRGPEGDQDTEAFF
TGTGCCAGTAGGGGCCCCGAGGGGGATCAAGACACTGAAGCTTTCTTT
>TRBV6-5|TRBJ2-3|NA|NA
CASAPSADTQYF
TGTGCCAGCGCACCCTCGGCAGATACGCAGTATTTT
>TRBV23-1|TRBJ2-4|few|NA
CASSVDRQHTIAKNIQYF
TGCGCCAGCAGCGTCGACCGACAGCACACGATAGCCAAAAACATTCAGTACTTC
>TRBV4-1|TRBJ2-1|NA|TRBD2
CASSPGLAGGPGEQFF
TGCGCCAGCAGCCCCGGACTAGCGGGAGGGCCTGGTGAGCAGTTCTTC
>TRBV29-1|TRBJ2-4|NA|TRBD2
CSAREGYIQYF
TGCAGCGCCAGGGAGGGGTACATTCAGTACTTC
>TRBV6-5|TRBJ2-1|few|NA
CASSLQSGPSYNEQFF
TGTGCCAGCAGTTTACAGAGCGGGCCCTCCTACAATGAGCAGTTCTTC
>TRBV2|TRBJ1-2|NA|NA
CASSAGTLWSYTF
TGTGCCAGCAGTGCGGGGACTCTATGGTCCTACACCTTC
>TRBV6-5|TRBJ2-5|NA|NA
CASSYSGLQETQYF
TGTGCCAGCAGTTACTCGGGACTCCAAGAGACCCAGTACTTC
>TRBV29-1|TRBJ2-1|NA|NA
CSVKTDGNEQFF
TGCAGCGTCAAGACGGACGGCAATGAGCAGTTCTTC
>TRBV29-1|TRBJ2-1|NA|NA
CSVGINNEQFF
TGCAGCGTTGGAATCAACAATGAGCAGTTCTTC
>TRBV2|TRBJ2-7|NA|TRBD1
CASSVPGQIETGYEQYF
TGTGCCAGCAGCGTACCGGGACAGATAGAAACCGGCTACGAGCAGTACTTC
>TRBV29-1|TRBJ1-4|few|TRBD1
CSVPGQGVEKLFF
TGCAGCGTACCGGGACAGGGGGTCGAAAAACTGTTTTTT
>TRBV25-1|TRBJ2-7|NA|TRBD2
CASSGGGILGYEQYF
TGTGCCAGCAGTGGGGGGGGGATCTTGGGCTACGAGCAGTACTTC
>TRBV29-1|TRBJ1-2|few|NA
CSVPRGGYGYTF
TGCAGCGTTCCCCGAGGGGGCTATGGCTACACCTTC
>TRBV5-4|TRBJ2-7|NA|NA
CASSRGSEQYF
TGTGCCAGCAGTCGGGGAAGCGAGCAGTACTTC
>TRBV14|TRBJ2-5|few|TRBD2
CASSPGTSGPGAQYF
TGTGCCAGCAGCCCCGGGACTAGCGGACCAGGGGCCCAGTACTTC
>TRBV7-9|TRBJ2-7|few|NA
CASSSTADRAYEQYF
TGTGCCAGCAGCTCCACGGCGGACAGAGCCTACGAGCAGTACTTC
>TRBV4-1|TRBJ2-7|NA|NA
CASSQETRSPYEQYF
TGCGCCAGCAGCCAAGAAACCAGGTCACCCTACGAGCAGTACTTC
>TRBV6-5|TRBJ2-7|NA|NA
CASSQGLPEQYF
TGTGCCAGCAGTCAGGGACTCCCCGAGCAGTACTTC
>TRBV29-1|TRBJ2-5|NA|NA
CSVASGASKETQYF
TGCAGCGTTGCATCCGGAGCGTCCAAAGAGACCCAGTACTTC
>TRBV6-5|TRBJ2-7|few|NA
CASSYKLAYEQYF
TGTGCCAGCAGTTATAAACTAGCCTACGAGCAGTACTTC
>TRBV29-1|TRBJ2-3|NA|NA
CSVEDRWGGSTDTQYF
TGCAGCGTTGAAGATCGGTGGGGCGGGAGCACAGATACGCAGTATTTT
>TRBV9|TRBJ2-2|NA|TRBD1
CASSGQSGTVNGELFF
TGTGCCAGCAGCGGCCAATCCGGGACAGTCAACGGGGAGCTGTTTTTT
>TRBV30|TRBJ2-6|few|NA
CAWSAQGLSGANVLTF
TGTGCCTGGAGTGCCCAGGGCCTGAGTGGGGCCAACGTCCTGACTTTC
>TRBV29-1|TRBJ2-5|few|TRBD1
CSVVPGTEEETQYF
TGCAGCGTTGTCCCCGGGACAGAGGAAGAGACCCAGTACTTC
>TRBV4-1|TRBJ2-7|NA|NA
CASSQGDSSSYEQYF
TGCGCCAGCAGCCAAGGGGACTCGAGCTCCTACGAGCAGTACTTC
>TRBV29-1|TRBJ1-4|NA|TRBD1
CSAGEVRTGREKLFF
TGCAGCGCCGGTGAGGTCCGGACAGGGCGGGAAAAACTGTTTTTT
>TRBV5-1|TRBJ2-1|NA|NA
CASSLGQLEQFF
TGCGCCAGCAGCTTGGGACAGCTAGAGCAGTTCTTC
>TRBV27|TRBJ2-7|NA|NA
CASSSGRGEQYF
TGTGCCAGCAGCTCAGGGAGGGGGGAGCAGTACTTC
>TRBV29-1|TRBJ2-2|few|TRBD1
CSVQPGTGFTGELFF
TGCAGCGTCCAACCCGGGACAGGGTTCACCGGGGAGCTGTTTTTT
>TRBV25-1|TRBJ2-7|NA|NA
CASSVDRGGASYEQYF
TGTGCCAGCAGTGTAGACAGGGGAGGGGCCTCCTACGAGCAGTACTTC
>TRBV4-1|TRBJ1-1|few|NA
CASSQGQKNTEAFF
TGCGCCAGCAGCCAAGGACAAAAGAACACTGAAGCTTTCTTT
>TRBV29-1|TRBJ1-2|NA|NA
CSVLEPDSNYGYTF
TGCAGCGTTTTGGAGCCGGACAGTAACTATGGCTACACCTTC